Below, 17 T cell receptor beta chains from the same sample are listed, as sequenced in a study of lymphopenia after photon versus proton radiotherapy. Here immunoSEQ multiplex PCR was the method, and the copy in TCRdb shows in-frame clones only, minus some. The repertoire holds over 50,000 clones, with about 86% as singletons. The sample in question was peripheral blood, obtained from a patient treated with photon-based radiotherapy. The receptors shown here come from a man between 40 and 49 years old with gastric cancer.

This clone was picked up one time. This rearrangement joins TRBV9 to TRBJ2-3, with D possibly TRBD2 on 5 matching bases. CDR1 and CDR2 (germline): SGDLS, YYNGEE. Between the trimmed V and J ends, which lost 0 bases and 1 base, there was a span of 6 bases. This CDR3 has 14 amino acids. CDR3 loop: CASSVDGGTDTQYF. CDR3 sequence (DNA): TGTGCCAGCAGCGTAGACGGGGGCACAGATACGCAGTATTTT.

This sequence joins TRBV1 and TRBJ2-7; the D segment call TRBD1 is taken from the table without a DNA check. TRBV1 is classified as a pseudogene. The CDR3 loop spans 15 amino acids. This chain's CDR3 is CTSSDPRESHYEQYF. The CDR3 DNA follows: TGCACCAGCTCCGACCCCAGGGAATCCCACTACGAGCAGTACTTC.

The DNA of the CDR3 is TGTGCCAGCAGCTCAGGGGGGTCCTCCTACGAGCAGTACTTC. Its protein product is CASSSGGSSYEQYF. The chain couples TRBV13 to TRBJ2-7; weak D call: TRBD1 (7 bases). The CDR3 is 14 amino acids. Germline V CDR1 and CDR2: PRHDT, FYEKMQ (reference sequence). Trimming shortened V by 4 bases and J by 0 bases, and 10 bases separated the two germline ends.

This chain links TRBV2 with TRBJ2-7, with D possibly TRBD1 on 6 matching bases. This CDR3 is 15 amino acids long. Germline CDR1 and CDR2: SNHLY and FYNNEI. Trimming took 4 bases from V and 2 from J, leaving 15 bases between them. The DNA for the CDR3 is TGTGCCAGCAGTGGGGCGCCCAGGGGCGCCTACGAGCAGTACTTC. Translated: CASSGAPRGAYEQYF.

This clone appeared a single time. CDR3 amino acids: CASKRGLGPQHF. The CDR3, as DNA: TGTGCCAGCAAGAGGGGCTTGGGGCCCCAGCATTTT. This rearrangement joins TRBV6-4 to TRBJ1-5; D is perhaps TRBD1 (5 bases). The CDR3 spans 12 residues. From germline, CDR1 is MRHNA and CDR2 SNTAGT. Trimming left V 7 bases short and J 9 bases short, with 13 bases between.

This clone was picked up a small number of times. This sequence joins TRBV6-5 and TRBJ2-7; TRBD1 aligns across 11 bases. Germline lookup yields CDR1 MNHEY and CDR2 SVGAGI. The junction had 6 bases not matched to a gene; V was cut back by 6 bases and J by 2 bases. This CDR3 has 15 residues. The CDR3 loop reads CASRGQGAGTYEQYF. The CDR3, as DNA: TGTGCCAGCAGAGGACAGGGGGCAGGTACCTACGAGCAGTACTTC.

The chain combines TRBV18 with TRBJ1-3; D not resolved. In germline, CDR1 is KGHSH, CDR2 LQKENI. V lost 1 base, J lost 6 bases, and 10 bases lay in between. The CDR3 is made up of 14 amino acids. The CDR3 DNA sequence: TGTGCCAGCTCACCACAGGGTACGGCAAACACCATATATTTT. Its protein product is CASSPQGTANTIYF.

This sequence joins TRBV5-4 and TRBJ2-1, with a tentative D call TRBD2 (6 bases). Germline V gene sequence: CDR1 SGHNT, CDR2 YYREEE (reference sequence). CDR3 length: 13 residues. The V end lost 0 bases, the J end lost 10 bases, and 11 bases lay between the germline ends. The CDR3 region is CASSLAEGGEQFF. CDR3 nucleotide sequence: TGTGCCAGCAGCTTGGCGGAGGGCGGAGAGCAGTTCTTC.

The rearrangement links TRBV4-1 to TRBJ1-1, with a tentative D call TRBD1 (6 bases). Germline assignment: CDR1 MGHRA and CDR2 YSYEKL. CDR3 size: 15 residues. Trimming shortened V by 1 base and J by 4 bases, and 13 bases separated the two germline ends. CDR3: CASSQGSRGGTEAFF. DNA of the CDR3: TGCGCCAGCAGCCAAGGATCCAGGGGTGGCACTGAAGCTTTCTTT.

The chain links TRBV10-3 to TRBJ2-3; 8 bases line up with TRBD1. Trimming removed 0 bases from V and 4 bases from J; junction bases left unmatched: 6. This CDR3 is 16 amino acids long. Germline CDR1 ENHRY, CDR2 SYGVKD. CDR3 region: CAISESTRGRPDTQYF. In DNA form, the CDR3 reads TGTGCCATCAGTGAGTCGACCAGGGGGCGCCCAGATACGCAGTATTTT.

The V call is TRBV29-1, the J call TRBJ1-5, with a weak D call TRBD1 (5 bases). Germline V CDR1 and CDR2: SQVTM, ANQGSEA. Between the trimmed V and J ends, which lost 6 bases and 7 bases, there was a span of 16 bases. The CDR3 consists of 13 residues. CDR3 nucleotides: TGCAGCGTGCTGACCGCCGGGGGACAGCCCCAGCATTTT. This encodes CSVLTAGGQPQHF.

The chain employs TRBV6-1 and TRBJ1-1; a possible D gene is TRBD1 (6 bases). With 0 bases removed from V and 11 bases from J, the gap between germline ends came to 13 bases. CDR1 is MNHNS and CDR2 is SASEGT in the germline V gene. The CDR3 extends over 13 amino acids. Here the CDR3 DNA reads TGTGCCAGCAGTGAAGCGCGGGGTACAGGGGCTTTCTTT. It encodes CASSEARGTGAFF.

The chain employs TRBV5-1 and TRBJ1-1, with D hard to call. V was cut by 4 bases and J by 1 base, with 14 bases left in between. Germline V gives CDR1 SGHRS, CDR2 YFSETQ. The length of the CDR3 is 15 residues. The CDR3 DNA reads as TGCGCCAGCAGCCGGACGGACGGCGCGAACACTGAAGCTTTCTTT. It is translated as CASSRTDGANTEAFF.

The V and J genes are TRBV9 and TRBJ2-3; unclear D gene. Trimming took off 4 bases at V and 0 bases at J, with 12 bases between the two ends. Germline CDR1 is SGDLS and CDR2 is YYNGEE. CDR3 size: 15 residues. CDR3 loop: CASSPHVGSTDTQYF. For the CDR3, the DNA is TGTGCCAGCAGCCCCCATGTGGGGAGCACAGATACGCAGTATTTT.

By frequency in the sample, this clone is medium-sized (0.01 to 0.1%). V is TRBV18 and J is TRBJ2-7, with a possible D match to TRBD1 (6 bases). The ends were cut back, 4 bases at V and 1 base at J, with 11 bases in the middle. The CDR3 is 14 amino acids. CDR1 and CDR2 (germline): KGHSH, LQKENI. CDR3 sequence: CASSHPRGSYEQYF. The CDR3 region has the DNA TGTGCCAGCTCACACCCGAGGGGGTCCTACGAGCAGTACTTC. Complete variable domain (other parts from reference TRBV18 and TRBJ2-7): NAGVMQNPRHLVRRRGQEARLRCSPMKGHSHVYWYRQLPEEGLKFMVYLQKENIIDESGMPKERFSAEFPKEGPSILRIQQVVRGDSAAYFCASSHPRGSYEQYFGPGTRLTVT.

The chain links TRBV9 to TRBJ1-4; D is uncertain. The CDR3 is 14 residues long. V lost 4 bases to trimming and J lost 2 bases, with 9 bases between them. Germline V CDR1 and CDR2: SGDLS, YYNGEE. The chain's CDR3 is CASSQGGTNEKLFF. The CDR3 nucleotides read TGTGCCAGCAGCCAAGGAGGGACTAATGAAAAACTGTTTTTT.

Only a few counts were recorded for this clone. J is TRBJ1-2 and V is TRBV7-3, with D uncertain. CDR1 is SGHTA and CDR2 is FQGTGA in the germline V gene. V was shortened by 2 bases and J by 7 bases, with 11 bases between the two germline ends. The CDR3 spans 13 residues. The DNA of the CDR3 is TGTGCCAGCAGCTTAGACATTTTTGGTGGCTACACCTTC. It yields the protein CASSLDIFGGYTF.